One and the same sample provided the 12 T cell receptor beta chains below, sequenced in a study of cytomegalovirus exposure and HLA in healthy donors. Primers: 60 Vbeta forward and 13 Jbeta reverse. Measured with immunoSEQ multiplex PCR; TCRdb has only the in-frame clones, and not every one. The sample holds 150,000 to 200,000 clones, 80% to 85% seen once. The specimen sequenced was PBMCs. The receptors here all came from a boy aged 10-17 years in good health and CMV-seronegative.

This clone was recorded only once. The chain uses TRBV4-3 and TRBJ2-3, with 10 bases aligning to TRBD1. The germline V gene encodes CDR1 LGHNA and CDR2 YSLEER. Trimming cost V 3 bases and J 4 bases; bases outside gene matches: 7. CDR3 length equals 16 residues. CDR3 sequence: CASSQGQGLGADTQYF. The CDR3 DNA is TGCGCCAGCAGCCAGGGACAGGGGTTAGGGGCAGATACGCAGTATTTT.

The V gene is TRBV7-2, the J gene TRBJ2-7; D may be TRBD2 (6 bases). V lost 5 bases and J lost 4, with 21 bases in between. Germline CDR1 is SGHTA and CDR2 is FQGNSA. The CDR3 is 16 amino acids. This chain's CDR3 is CASSTLAGNTVYEQYF. The CDR3 nucleotides are TGTGCCAGCAGCACCCTTGCGGGGAACACTGTGTACGAGCAGTACTTC.

The chain joins TRBV6-1 to TRBJ2-7; maybe TRBD1 (5 bases). The germline V gene encodes CDR1 MNHNS and CDR2 SASEGT. V was cut by 8 bases and J by 2 bases, with 13 bases left in between. CDR3 length: 13 residues. CDR3 loop: CASLETATYEQYF. CDR3 in DNA: TGTGCCAGCCTAGAGACAGCGACCTACGAGCAGTACTTC.

The chain employs TRBV5-4 and TRBJ2-2; D uncertain. Trimming removed 3 bases from V and 1 base from J, with 10 bases in between. The length of the CDR3 is 15 residues. Germline V gene data show CDR1 as SGHNT and CDR2 as YYREEE (reference sequence). CDR3 sequence (DNA): TGTGCCAGCAGCTCCTGGCTAGGGAACACCGGGGAGCTGTTTTTT. The encoded protein is CASSSWLGNTGELFF.

The sample holds one count of this clone. The V gene is TRBV30, the J gene TRBJ2-5; D perhaps matches TRBD2 (6 bases). The DNA end favors TRBJ2-7, so the J call may be wrong. This CDR3 region has 15 residues. Germline V gives CDR1 GTSNPN, CDR2 SVGIG (reference sequence). DNA for the CDR3: TGTGCCTGGAGCTGGGGAGGAAGGAGCTCCTACGAGCAGTACTTC. The encoded protein is CAWSWGGRSSYEQYF.

For this clone: One end of the junction is discordant with germline, which a read error may explain. The chain recombines TRBV7-7 with TRBJ2-7, with 7 bases identical to TRBD1. Germline lookup yields CDR1 SSHAT and CDR2 FNYEAQ (reference sequence). CDR3 length: 14 amino acids. CDR3 DNA: TGTGCTAGCAGCCCGGGGACAGCAGCCTACGAGCAGTACTTC. Protein: CASSPGTAAYEQYF.

V gene TRBV15 combines with J gene TRBJ1-2, with 7 nucleotides matching TRBD1. V lost 2 bases to trimming and J lost 0 bases; unmatched junction nucleotides: 0. From germline, CDR1 is LNHNV and CDR2 YYDKDF (reference sequence). The CDR3 covers 14 residues. Written as DNA, the CDR3 is TGTGCCACCAGCAGACAGGGGGCTAACTATGGCTACACCTTC. Protein product: CATSRQGANYGYTF.

This chain joins TRBV27 and TRBJ1-1; 7 bases agree with TRBD1. The CDR3 length is 15 residues. Germline CDR1 and CDR2: MNHEY and SMNVEV (reference sequence). After removal of 5 bases from V and 0 bases from J, the junction contained 6 bases not matched to a gene. CDR3 sequence reads: CASSITGEVNTEAFF. The CDR3 coding sequence is TGTGCCAGCAGTATAACAGGGGAGGTGAACACTGAAGCTTTCTTT.

The chain employs TRBV30 and TRBJ2-2; TRBD1 is a possible D gene (5 bases). The ends were cut back, 4 bases at V and 7 bases at J, with 10 bases in the middle. This CDR3 has 12 amino acids. Germline CDR1 GTSNPN, CDR2 SVGIG (reference sequence). The CDR3 protein is CAWKGDHGELFF. For the CDR3, the DNA is TGTGCCTGGAAAGGGGATCACGGGGAGCTGTTTTTT. The full variable domain, completed using reference TRBV30 and TRBJ2-2, is SQTIHQWPATLVQPVGSPLSLECTVEGTSNPNLYWYRQAAGRGLQLLFYSVGIGQISSEVPQNLSASRPQDRQFILSSKKLLLSDSGFYLCAWKGDHGELFFGEGSRLTVL.

The chain carries TRBV6-1 and TRBJ2-1, with D tentatively TRBD1 (5 bases). Germline V gene lookup returns CDR1 MNHNS and CDR2 SASEGT. This CDR3 comprises 16 residues. V shed 4 bases and J shed 6 bases, with 19 bases lying between them. The CDR3: CASSGTGDSRLNEQFF. As DNA, the CDR3 is TGTGCCAGCAGTGGTACAGGAGATAGCAGACTCAATGAGCAGTTCTTC.

In its sample, this clone was seen once. The chain employs TRBV14 and TRBJ1-5, with a tentative D call TRBD1 (5 bases). The V gene lost 0 bases and the J gene lost 4 bases, with 13 bases spanning the gap. Germline V gene sequence: CDR1 SGHDN, CDR2 FVKESK. This CDR3 region has 16 residues. CDR3 region: CASSQDRVKGNQPQHF. For the CDR3, the DNA is TGTGCCAGCAGCCAAGATCGTGTTAAGGGGAATCAGCCCCAGCATTTT.

This chain connects TRBV4-1 to TRBJ2-1; D might be TRBD1 or TRBD2, each matching 9 bases. Germline V gene lookup returns CDR1 MGHRA and CDR2 YSYEKL. V gave up 4 bases and J gave up 9 bases, with 31 bases separating them. CDR3 length: 19 residues. This CDR3 reads CASSRSRDRAGTSPVEQFF. In nucleotides, the CDR3 is TGCGCCAGCAGCCGATCTCGGGACAGGGCAGGGACTAGCCCCGTTGAGCAGTTCTTC.